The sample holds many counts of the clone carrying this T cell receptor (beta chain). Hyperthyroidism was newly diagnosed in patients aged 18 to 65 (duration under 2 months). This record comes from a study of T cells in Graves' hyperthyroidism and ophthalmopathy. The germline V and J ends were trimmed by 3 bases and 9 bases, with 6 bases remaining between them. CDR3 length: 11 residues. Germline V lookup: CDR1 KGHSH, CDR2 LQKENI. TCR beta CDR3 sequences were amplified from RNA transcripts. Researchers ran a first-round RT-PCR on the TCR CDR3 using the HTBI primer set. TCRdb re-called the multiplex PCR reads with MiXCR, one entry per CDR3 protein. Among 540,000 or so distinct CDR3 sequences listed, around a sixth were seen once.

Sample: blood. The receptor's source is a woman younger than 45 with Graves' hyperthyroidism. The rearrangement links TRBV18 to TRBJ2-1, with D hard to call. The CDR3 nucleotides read TGTGCCAGCTCACCTCGCAGTGAGCAGTTCTTC. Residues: CASSPRSEQFF.